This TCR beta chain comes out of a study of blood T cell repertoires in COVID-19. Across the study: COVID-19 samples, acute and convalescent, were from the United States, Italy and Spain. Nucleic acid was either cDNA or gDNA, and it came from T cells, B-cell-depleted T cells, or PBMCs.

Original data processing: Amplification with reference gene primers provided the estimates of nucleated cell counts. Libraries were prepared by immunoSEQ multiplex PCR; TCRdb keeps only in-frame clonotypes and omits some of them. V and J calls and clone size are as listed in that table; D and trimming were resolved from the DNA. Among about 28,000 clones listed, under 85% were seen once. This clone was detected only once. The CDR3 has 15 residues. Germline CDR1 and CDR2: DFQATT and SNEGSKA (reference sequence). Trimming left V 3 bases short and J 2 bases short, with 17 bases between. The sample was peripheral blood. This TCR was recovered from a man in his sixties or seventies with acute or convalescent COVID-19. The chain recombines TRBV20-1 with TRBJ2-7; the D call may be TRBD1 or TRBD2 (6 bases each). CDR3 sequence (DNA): TGCAGTGCTAGTGGGAGGCAGGGGAGTCCCTACGAGCAGTACTTC. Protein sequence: CSASGRQGSPYEQYF.